This paragraph covers one TCR beta chain sequence. Its specificity is unknown. In germline, CDR1 is KGHSH, CDR2 LQKENI. After removal of 3 bases from V and 4 bases from J, the junction contained 1 base not matched to a gene. This CDR3 is built from 13 residues. Only in-frame clones appear in the TCRdb table, and some are missing; sequencing was by immunoSEQ multiplex PCR. The sample lists 150,000 to 170,000 clones; under 95% were seen once. Sampled blood was obtained at baseline, cycle 4 day 1, and cycle 7 day 1. The data stem from a study of OX40 agonist ivuxolimab in advanced cancers. Study-wide points: Near-lowest levels of clonal expansion characterized partial responders at 0.1-3.0 mg/kg. CD8+ T cells were the subset that, on average, had more expanded clones than CD4+. In the 0.1 to 3.0 mg/kg range, CD4+ and CD8+ blood T cells had expanded clonally by week 6.

The origin of this receptor is an adult with an advanced solid tumor such as melanoma, head and neck, liver or kidney cancer. This material consisted of CD4+ or CD8+ T cells sorted from blood, taken in a trial of the OX40 agonist ivuxolimab. V and J are TRBV18 and TRBJ1-1; TRBD1 aligns across 8 bases. The CDR3 DNA sequence: TGTGCCAGCTCACCCCAGGGGGCCACTGAAGCTTTCTTT. Translating gives CASSPQGATEAFF.